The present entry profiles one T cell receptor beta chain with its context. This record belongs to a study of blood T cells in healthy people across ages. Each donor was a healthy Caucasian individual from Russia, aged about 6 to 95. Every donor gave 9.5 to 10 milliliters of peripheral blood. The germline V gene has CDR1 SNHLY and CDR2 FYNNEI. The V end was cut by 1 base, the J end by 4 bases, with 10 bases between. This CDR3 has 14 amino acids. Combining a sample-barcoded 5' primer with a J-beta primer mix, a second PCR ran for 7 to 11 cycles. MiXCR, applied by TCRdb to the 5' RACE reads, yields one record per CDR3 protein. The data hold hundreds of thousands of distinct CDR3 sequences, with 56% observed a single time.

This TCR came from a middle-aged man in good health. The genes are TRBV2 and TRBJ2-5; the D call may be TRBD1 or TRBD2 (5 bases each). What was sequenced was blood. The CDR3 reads CASSEVSGAETQYF. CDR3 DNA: TGTGCCAGCAGTGAAGTTTCCGGGGCAGAGACCCAGTACTTC.